This entry lists 18 T cell receptor beta chains sequenced from one sample in a study of tumor-infiltrating lymphocytes in primary liver carcinoma. A primer in the constant region served to generate TCR beta cDNA from roughly 520 ng of total RNA. Slightly modified ARM-PCR served as the procedure for the TCR beta libraries. These libraries came from three rounds of nested multiplex PCR. The first two PCR rounds, approximately 10 cycles each, used TRBV1-TRBV30 forward primers and a C-beta reverse primer. In TCRdb, the multiplex PCR reads were re-called with MiXCR into one record per CDR3 protein. The data hold around 99,000 distinct CDR3 sequences, with roughly 70% observed a single time. Each 20-30 mg portion of unsorted bulk tissue served as the source for co-extraction of RNA and DNA. The sample was tumor-adjacent normal liver tissue. These TCRs come from a middle-aged man with primary liver carcinoma and hepatitis B virus infection.

There are many counts of this clonotype. The genes are TRBV5-6 and TRBJ2-2, with TRBD1 as a possible D gene (6 bases). The germline CDR1 and CDR2 sequences are SGHDT and YYEEEE. The CDR3 is 15 amino acids. V lost 0 bases, J lost 5 bases, and 11 bases lay in between. CDR3 coding DNA: TGTGCCAGCAGCTTGGAGCAGGGGATAACCGGGGAGCTGTTTTTT. Amino acids: CASSLEQGITGELFF.

Details on this clonotype: The conserved phenylalanine or tryptophan normally closing the CDR3 is absent here, so this likely arose from a read error. This chain links TRBV12-3 or TRBV12-4 with TRBJ2-7; no firm D call. The CDR3 runs to 11 residues. V lost 6 bases, J lost 3 bases, and 6 bases lay in between. DNA of the CDR3: TGTGCCAGCAGCCCCCACTACGAGCAGTACTCC. Protein: CASSPHYEQYS.

As concerns this clonotype: A much bigger clone sits one base away, suggesting this may be a read error. The V gene is TRBV12-3 or TRBV12-4, the J gene TRBJ2-7; tentative D call: TRBD2 (6 bases). There are 13 residues in the CDR3. Here the CDR3 reads CANSVLLAQEQYF. Here the CDR3 DNA reads TGTGCCAACAGTGTTTTACTAGCCCAGGAGCAGTACTTC.

Comment on this clonotype: This may come from a read error, since a much larger clone is one base off. V gene TRBV30 combines with J gene TRBJ2-1, with a tentative D call TRBD2 (6 bases). CDR1 GTSNPN and CDR2 SVGIG come from the germline V gene (reference sequence). V lost 7 bases to trimming and J lost 0 bases, with 10 bases between them. This CDR3 region has 13 residues. Written as DNA, the CDR3 is TGTGCCTTGGGGACTCTCTCCTACAATGAGCAGTTCTTC. Its protein product is CALGTLSYNEQFF.

A word on this clonotype: One junction end disagrees with the germline gene, perhaps due to a read error. This chain uses TRBV7-9 with TRBJ2-3; 9 bases align to TRBD2. Looked up from germline, CDR1 is SEHNR and CDR2 is FQNEAQ (reference sequence). CDR3 length equals 16 residues. The CDR3 bases are TGTGCCAGGAGCTTAGGGGTTAGCGGGAGTACAGATACGCAGTATTTT. As protein: CARSLGVSGSTDTQYF.

This clonotype was counted ten times or more. V gene TRBV4-1 combines with J gene TRBJ2-1; TRBD2 aligns across 13 bases. The CDR3 loop spans 20 amino acids. V was pared by 3 bases and J by 4 bases, with 15 bases of the junction left unmatched. Germline V lookup: CDR1 MGHRA, CDR2 YSYEKL. DNA of the CDR3: TGCGCCAGCAGCCACCTGGGACTAGCGGGAAAGTTAGTGGGATACAATGAGCAGTTCTTC. Protein product: CASSHLGLAGKLVGYNEQFF.

Regarding this clonotype: The germline gene is not matched at one end of the junction; a read error may be the cause. This chain joins TRBV11-1 and TRBJ2-1; 13 bases are shared with TRBD2. Germline CDR1 SGHAT, CDR2 FQDESV (reference sequence). The CDR3 is made up of 15 amino acids. The CDR3 region has the DNA TGTGCCAGCAGCCTGGGACTAGCGGGGCACAATGAGCAGCTCTTC. It codes for CASSLGLAGHNEQLF.

The rearrangement uses TRBV10-3 and TRBJ2-3; D gene unclear. CDR3 size: 11 residues. In germline, CDR1 is ENHRY, CDR2 SYGVKD. V lost 5 bases and J 6 bases, leaving 6 bases between the germline ends. CDR3 residues: CAISIADTQYF. The CDR3, as DNA: TGTGCCATCAGTATAGCTGATACGCAGTATTTT.

A note on this clonotype: A much larger clonotype is one base distant, so this may be a read error. The J gene is TRBJ2-2, the V gene TRBV6-6, with 11 bases lining up with TRBD2. Looked up from germline, CDR1 is MNHNY and CDR2 is SVGAGI (reference sequence). The CDR3 has 19 amino acids. In nucleotides, the CDR3 is TGTGCCAGCAGTTACCCCGCGGGACTAGCGGACCTGTGGGGCGGGGAGCTGCTTTTT. Amino acids: CASSYPAGLADLWGGELLF.

This clonotype showed up many times. This rearrangement joins TRBV4-1 to TRBJ1-4, with D perhaps TRBD1 (5 bases). V dropped 0 bases and J dropped 7 bases, with 18 bases sitting between them. Germline-derived CDR1 and CDR2 are MGHRA and YSYEKL. The CDR3 has 17 residues. The CDR3 sequence: CASSQEPSDSLGEKLFF. DNA of the CDR3: TGCGCCAGCAGCCAAGAACCCTCCGACAGCTTAGGTGAAAAACTGTTTTTT.

This clonotype was detected once. A single base separates this from a much larger clone, so it may be a read error. This chain connects TRBV30 to TRBJ2-3, with 12 nucleotides matching TRBD2. Germline loops: CDR1 GTSNPN, CDR2 SVGIG (reference sequence). The CDR3 is 16 amino acids. Trimming removed 3 bases from V and 2 bases from J; junction bases left unmatched: 6. The DNA of the CDR3 is TGTGCCTGGAGACGCGGACTAGCGGGGAACACAGATACGCAGTATTTT. Translation: CAWRRGLAGNTDTQYF.

A word on this clonotype: This is likely a read error, given that the CDR3 carries no conserved phenylalanine or tryptophan at its end. The CDR3 DNA reads TGTGCCGGCAGCCCGCCCCTGGAGGTCAGGAAGGACTTCCAAGAGACCCAGTACTTA. Residues: CAGSPPLEVRKDFQETQYL. V usage is TRBV11-1 and J usage is TRBJ2-5; D might be TRBD2 (5 bases). The CDR3 sequence is 19 residues long. Looked up from germline, CDR1 is SGHAT and CDR2 is FQDESV (reference sequence).

For this clonotype: At one of its ends the junction is not consistent with the germline gene, which may arise from a read error. This chain links TRBV5-1 with TRBJ2-3; a possible D gene is TRBD2 (5 bases). Germline lookup yields CDR1 SGHRS and CDR2 YFSETQ. The CDR3 has 12 amino acids. Written as DNA, the CDR3 is TGTGCCAGCAGCTTGGAGGTCCATGCGCAGTATTTT. Protein product: CASSLEVHAQYF.

This clonotype was seen ten or more times. The V gene is TRBV4-1, the J gene TRBJ1-5; 9 positions agree with TRBD1. The trim removed 4 bases at V and 7 bases at J, leaving 14 bases unmatched. CDR1 is MGHRA and CDR2 is YSYEKL in the germline V gene. The CDR3 runs 17 residues. CDR3 residues: CASSPRSDETGGQPQHF. Here the CDR3 DNA reads TGCGCCAGCAGCCCCCGTTCTGATGAGACAGGGGGACAGCCCCAGCATTTT.

This clonotype was picked up a small number of times. The chain is built from TRBV11-2 and TRBJ2-7, with D perhaps TRBD2 (5 bases). Between the trimmed V and J ends, which lost 2 bases and 2 bases, there was a span of 13 bases. This CDR3 is built from 15 residues. In germline, CDR1 is SGHAT, CDR2 FQNNGV. As DNA, the CDR3 is TGTGCCAGCAGCTTATCCTCGGGGATTACCTACGAGCAGTACTTC. It specifies CASSLSSGITYEQYF.

A word on this clonotype: One end of the junction does not line up with germline, which may come from a read error. V and J are TRBV28 and TRBJ2-1; TRBD2 is a possible D gene (6 bases). Germline V lookup: CDR1 MDHEN, CDR2 SYDVKM. CDR3 length: 16 amino acids. CDR3 sequence: CASRRTAGTYYNEQIF. In nucleotides, the CDR3 is TGTGCCAGTAGACGCACTGCCGGGACTTACTACAATGAGCAGATCTTC.

The chain has TRBV4-1 and TRBJ2-2, with D perhaps matching TRBD1 or TRBD2 (5 bases each). From germline, CDR1 is MGHRA and CDR2 YSYEKL. V was pared by 1 base and J by 8 bases, with 26 bases between. This CDR3 comprises 19 residues. Here the CDR3 reads CASSQGFLPGQPDWGELFF. CDR3 in DNA: TGCGCCAGCAGCCAAGGCTTTCTCCCGGGGCAGCCGGACTGGGGGGAGCTGTTTTTT.

Notes on this clonotype: The germline gene is not matched at one end of the junction; a read error may be the cause. This chain links TRBV29-1 with TRBJ2-3; D might be TRBD2 (7 bases). CDR1 and CDR2 from the germline V gene are SQVTM and ANQGSEA. This CDR3 has 15 amino acids. The CDR3 DNA is TGCAGCGTTGAATTAGTGGGAGGGTGGACAGATGCGCAGTATTTT. This encodes CSVELVGGWTDAQYF.